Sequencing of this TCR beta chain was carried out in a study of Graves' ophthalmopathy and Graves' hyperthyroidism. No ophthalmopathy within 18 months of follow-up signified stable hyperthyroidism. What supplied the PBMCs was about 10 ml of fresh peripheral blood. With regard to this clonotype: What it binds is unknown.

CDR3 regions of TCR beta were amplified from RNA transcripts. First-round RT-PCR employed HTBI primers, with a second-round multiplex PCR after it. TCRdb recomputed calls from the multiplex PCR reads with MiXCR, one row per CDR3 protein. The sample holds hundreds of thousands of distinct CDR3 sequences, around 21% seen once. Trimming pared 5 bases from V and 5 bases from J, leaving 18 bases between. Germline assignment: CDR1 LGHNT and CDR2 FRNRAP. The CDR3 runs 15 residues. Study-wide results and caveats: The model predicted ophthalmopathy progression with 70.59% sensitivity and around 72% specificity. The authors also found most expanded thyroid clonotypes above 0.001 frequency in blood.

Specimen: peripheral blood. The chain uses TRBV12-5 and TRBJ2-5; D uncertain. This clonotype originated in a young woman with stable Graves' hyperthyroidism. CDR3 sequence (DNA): TGTGCTAGTGGTCAGAACCGGTCAGCCGGGGAGACCCAGTACTTC. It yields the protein CASGQNRSAGETQYF.